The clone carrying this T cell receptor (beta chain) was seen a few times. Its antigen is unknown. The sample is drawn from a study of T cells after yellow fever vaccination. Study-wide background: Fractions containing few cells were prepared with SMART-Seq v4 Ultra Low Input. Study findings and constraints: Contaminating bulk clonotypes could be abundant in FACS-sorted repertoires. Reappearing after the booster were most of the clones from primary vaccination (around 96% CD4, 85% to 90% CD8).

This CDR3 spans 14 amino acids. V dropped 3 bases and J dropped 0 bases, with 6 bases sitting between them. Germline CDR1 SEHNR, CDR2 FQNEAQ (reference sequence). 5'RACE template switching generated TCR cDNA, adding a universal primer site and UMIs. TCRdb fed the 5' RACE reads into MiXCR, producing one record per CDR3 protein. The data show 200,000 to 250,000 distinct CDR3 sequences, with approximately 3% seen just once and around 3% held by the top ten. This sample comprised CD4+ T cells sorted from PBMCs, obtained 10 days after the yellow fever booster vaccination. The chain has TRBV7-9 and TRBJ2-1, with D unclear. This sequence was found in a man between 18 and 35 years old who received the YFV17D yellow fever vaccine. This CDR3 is CASSFRSSYNEQFF. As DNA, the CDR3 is TGTGCCAGCAGCTTTAGGAGCTCCTACAATGAGCAGTTCTTC. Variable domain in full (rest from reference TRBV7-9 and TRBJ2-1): DTGVSQNPRHKITKRGQNVTFRCDPISEHNRLYWYRQTLGQGPEFLTYFQNEAQLEKSRLLSDRFSAERPKGSFSTLEIQRTEQGDSAMYLCASSFRSSYNEQFFGPGTRLTVL.